Listed below are T cell receptor beta chains from one sample, sequenced in a study of T-cell memory formation after mild COVID-19. Via MiXCR, TCRdb re-called the 5' RACE reads, giving one row per CDR3 protein. The sample carries 550,000 to 600,000 distinct CDR3 sequences, about a fifth recorded once. The sequenced material came from PBMCs or a T cell subset sorted from them (not recorded which). Receptors originate from an adult woman who had mild COVID-19 (a few samples of this study predate the infection). Cell type and time point are not known. Both conserved end residues are part of each CDR3. Each record gives: V gene, J gene, CDR3 protein.

V: TRBV9; J: TRBJ2-2; CDR3: CASSGTSGADGELFF
V: TRBV5-1; J: TRBJ2-2; CDR3: CASSSITGNTGELFF
V: TRBV7-9; J: TRBJ2-7; CDR3: CASSLSSFKGYEQYF
V: TRBV9; J: TRBJ2-3; CDR3: CASSGGTSYNTDTQYF
V: TRBV9; J: TRBJ2-1; CDR3: CASSNAPGNEQFF
V: TRBV6-5; J: TRBJ2-3; CDR3: CASSYAGTRDQYF
V: TRBV12-3/TRBV12-4; J: TRBJ2-7; CDR3: CASSLAPRTYEQYF
V: TRBV15; J: TRBJ2-1; CDR3: CATSGLAGGPTLSYNEQFF
V: TRBV5-6; J: TRBJ2-1; CDR3: CASSPAGTKYNEQFF
V: TRBV12-3/TRBV12-4; J: TRBJ2-3; CDR3: CASSLLAGGPSDTQYF
V: TRBV6-6; J: TRBJ1-5; CDR3: CASSQGYRGSNQPQHF
V: TRBV20-1; J: TRBJ2-3; CDR3: CSAAGTSGSSYTQYF
V: TRBV20-1; J: TRBJ2-1; CDR3: CSASGTSGRIVGYTYNEQFF
V: TRBV7-9; J: TRBJ2-6; CDR3: CASSLDGANVLTF
V: TRBV6-5; J: TRBJ1-2; CDR3: CASSYGQGRGYTF
V: TRBV3-1; J: TRBJ2-1; CDR3: CASSQEAPGSSYNEQFF
V: TRBV6-6; J: TRBJ1-5; CDR3: CASRPSSSNQPQHF
V: TRBV4-2; J: TRBJ1-2; CDR3: CASSHRWTGNNYGYTF
V: TRBV7-3; J: TRBJ2-3; CDR3: CASSSRQGSTDTQYF
V: TRBV20-1; J: TRBJ2-5; CDR3: CSARPLGETQYF
V: TRBV7-9; J: TRBJ1-5; CDR3: CASSLEGPQHF
V: TRBV12-3/TRBV12-4; J: TRBJ1-1; CDR3: CASSQGVAFF
V: TRBV9; J: TRBJ2-3; CDR3: CASSASGRGTDTQYF
V: TRBV7-9; J: TRBJ2-5; CDR3: CASSLGGLKETQYF
V: TRBV12-3/TRBV12-4; J: TRBJ2-1; CDR3: CASSTIAGEDNEQFF
V: TRBV18; J: TRBJ2-1; CDR3: CASSRGDRGLNNEQFF
V: TRBV7-2; J: TRBJ2-7; CDR3: CASSPLAGGAPSYEQYF
V: TRBV4-2; J: TRBJ1-5; CDR3: CASSQASYSNQPQHF
V: TRBV4-3; J: TRBJ2-1; CDR3: CASSGAGAFDEQFF
V: TRBV4-2; J: TRBJ2-3; CDR3: CASSQGVAGIAADTQYF
V: TRBV12-3/TRBV12-4; J: TRBJ1-4; CDR3: CASTSLGQGYEKLIF
V: TRBV7-6; J: TRBJ1-1; CDR3: CASRLQGDNTEAFF
V: TRBV7-3; J: TRBJ2-7; CDR3: CASSPSVRVPYEQYF
V: TRBV30; J: TRBJ1-1; CDR3: CAWRQGSNTEAFF
V: TRBV12-3/TRBV12-4; J: TRBJ2-1; CDR3: CASSLHGDNEQFF
V: TRBV3-1; J: TRBJ2-5; CDR3: CASSQASGGGGETQYF
V: TRBV12-5; J: TRBJ1-4; CDR3: CASGLQGENEKLFF
V: TRBV15; J: TRBJ1-2; CDR3: CATSSRQGYYGYTF
V: TRBV9; J: TRBJ2-5; CDR3: CASSELRTSAKETQYF
V: TRBV9; J: TRBJ2-5; CDR3: CASSVGAIQETQYF
V: TRBV9; J: TRBJ1-1; CDR3: CASSRDSLRTEAFF
V: TRBV7-6; J: TRBJ2-2; CDR3: CASSLGGIYTGELFF
V: TRBV5-4; J: TRBJ2-7; CDR3: CASSGRAGGNSYEQYF
V: TRBV5-1; J: TRBJ2-1; CDR3: CASSGVAGGYNEQFF
V: TRBV7-9; J: TRBJ2-2; CDR3: CASSPTGRNTGELFF
V: TRBV7-3; J: TRBJ2-1; CDR3: CASSPTPRTGVVPPNEQFF